The 16 T cell receptor beta chains below were found in one sample sequenced in a study of blood T cells in healthy people across ages (dated by TCRdb to the mid-2010s). Library preparation employed 5' RACE. Sequencer: Illumina HiSeq 2500. A second PCR of roughly 7 to 11 cycles was performed with a sample-barcoded 5' primer and a J-beta primer mix. TCRdb reran the public reads through fastp at Q25 and MiXCR, keeping productive beta chains. Merged by CDR3 protein, the rows form single entries marked with the most common genes and DNA. The sample table holds 750,000 to 950,000 distinct CDR3 sequences, of which 53% were seen once. Of the sample, approximately 40% is held by the ten largest clones. Sequencing was done on a sample of blood. The receptors derive from a man aged 80 or over in good health.

This clonotype occurred a few times. The genes are TRBV6-6 and TRBJ1-2; D call uncertain. The CDR3 covers 12 residues. CDR1 is MNHNY and CDR2 is SVGAGI in the germline V gene (reference sequence). V lost 8 bases to trimming and J lost 0 bases, with 7 bases between them. The CDR3 sequence: CASGEPNYGYTF. In DNA, the CDR3 is TGTGCCAGCGGAGAACCTAACTATGGCTACACCTTC.

The gene calls are TRBV5-1 and TRBJ1-2; 9 bases are a match to TRBD1. The trim removed 4 bases at V and 7 bases at J, leaving 8 bases unmatched. CDR1 is SGHRS and CDR2 is YFSETQ in the germline V gene. The length of the CDR3 is 14 residues. DNA for the CDR3: TGCGCCAGCAGCCTCGGACAGGGGCGGATTGGCTACACCTTC. It yields the protein CASSLGQGRIGYTF.

The chain employs TRBV27 and TRBJ1-5; 10 nucleotides match TRBD1. V was pared by 5 bases and J by 7 bases, with 2 bases of the junction left unmatched. Looked up from germline, CDR1 is MNHEY and CDR2 is SMNVEV (reference sequence). The CDR3 is made up of 13 amino acids. CDR3 residues: CASSGTGEQPQHF. In DNA, the CDR3 is TGTGCCAGCAGTGGGACAGGGGAGCAGCCCCAGCATTTT.

This rearrangement joins TRBV4-1 to TRBJ2-7, with D perhaps being TRBD1 or TRBD2 (7 bases each). The CDR3 totals 17 residues. The V end was cut by 0 bases, the J end by 1 base, with 16 bases between. Germline V CDR1 and CDR2: MGHRA, YSYEKL. The CDR3 sequence: CASSQDLGRGGSYEQYF. DNA of the CDR3: TGCGCCAGCAGCCAAGATTTGGGCAGGGGGGGTTCCTACGAGCAGTACTTC.

As DNA, the CDR3 is TGTGCCAGCAGCCCCAGATGGGAGGGGAACACTGAAGCTTTCTTT. Amino acid sequence: CASSPRWEGNTEAFF. V usage is TRBV7-3 and J usage is TRBJ1-1; the D is unclear. Germline CDR1 SGHTA, CDR2 FQGTGA. CDR3 length: 15 residues. Deletions cut 5 bases from V and 1 base from J, with 14 bases between.

The chain links TRBV5-1 to TRBJ1-5; a weak D match, TRBD1 (5 bases). CDR3 length: 15 amino acids. Germline loops: CDR1 SGHRS, CDR2 YFSETQ. Trimming shortened V by 4 bases and J by 6 bases, and 17 bases separated the two germline ends. The CDR3 region has the DNA TGCGCCAGCAGCCTCACTGGGGGTGAAGTTCAGCCCCAGCATTTT. This codes for CASSLTGGEVQPQHF.

The chain is built from TRBV6-5 and TRBJ1-2, with 7 nucleotides matching TRBD1. The junction had 12 bases not matched to a gene; V was cut back by 3 bases and J by 8 bases. The germline V gene has CDR1 MNHEY and CDR2 SVGAGI. The CDR3 is 15 amino acids. The CDR3 sequence is CASSYEAGGVRGYTF. The CDR3 coding sequence is TGTGCCAGCAGTTATGAGGCAGGGGGGGTTCGCGGCTACACCTTC.

The chain links TRBV6-1 to TRBJ2-7; possible D gene TRBD1, 5 bases. CDR1 is MNHNS, CDR2 SASEGT, per germline. The CDR3 sequence is 14 residues long. V lost 5 bases, J lost 3 bases, and 14 bases lay in between. CDR3 in DNA: TGTGCCAGCAGTTATTCCTGGCAGGGCTACGAGCAGTACTTC. It translates to CASSYSWQGYEQYF.

V is TRBV7-9 and J is TRBJ2-7; 10 bases align to TRBD1. This CDR3 has 15 residues. Germline values: CDR1 SEHNR, CDR2 FQNEAQ (reference sequence). V trimming: 5 bases; J trimming: 6 bases; junction bases outside the gene matches: 10. In nucleotides, the CDR3 is TGTGCCAGCAGCCGCCCGGGACAGGGGACATCCGAGCAGTACTTC. Protein sequence: CASSRPGQGTSEQYF.

This clonotype was seen only a few times. The gene calls are TRBV16 and TRBJ2-7; perhaps TRBD1 as D (6 bases). V was trimmed by 5 bases and J by 3 bases, leaving 17 bases between them. The germline V gene encodes CDR1 KGHSY and CDR2 FQNENV. There are 15 residues in the CDR3. This chain's CDR3 is CASSKGQGLIYEQYF. The CDR3 DNA follows: TGTGCCAGCAGCAAGGGGCAGGGGTTAATCTACGAGCAGTACTTC.

J is TRBJ2-3 and V is TRBV12-3 or TRBV12-4; D may be TRBD2 (5 bases). The V end lost 6 bases, the J end lost 15 bases, and 34 bases lay between the germline ends. CDR3 size: 17 residues. This CDR3 reads CASSYRATGNAADVEYF. The CDR3 DNA sequence: TGTGCCAGCAGCTACCGTGCGACCGGGAACGCAGCAGATGTGGAATATTTT.

This clonotype was seen only a few times. The rearrangement joins TRBV20-1 to TRBJ2-7; D might be TRBD1 (5 bases). Germline loops: CDR1 DFQATT, CDR2 SNEGSKA (reference sequence). CDR3 length: 13 residues. V lost 3 bases to trimming and J lost 2 bases, with 11 bases between them. The CDR3 DNA is TGCAGTGCTAGCACGGCCAGGGCCTACGAGCAGTACTTC. It yields the protein CSASTARAYEQYF.

This chain links TRBV12-5 with TRBJ2-5; 7 bases agree with TRBD1. The CDR3 is 14 amino acids. The germline gives CDR1 LGHNT, CDR2 FRNRAP. The trim removed 1 base at V and 2 bases at J, leaving 1 base unmatched. In DNA form, the CDR3 reads TGTGCTAGTGGTTTGGACAGGGGTCAAGAGACCCAGTACTTC. Encoded protein: CASGLDRGQETQYF.

J is TRBJ2-1 and V is TRBV18, with a weak D call TRBD2 (5 bases). V was trimmed by 1 base and J by 1 base, leaving 11 bases between them. The germline V gene has CDR1 KGHSH and CDR2 LQKENI. The CDR3 extends over 16 amino acids. Here the CDR3 reads CASSPRRDQSYNEQFF. The CDR3 DNA follows: TGTGCCAGCTCACCACGACGGGATCAATCCTACAATGAGCAGTTCTTC. Full variable domain (rest looked up from reference TRBV18 and TRBJ2-1): NAGVMQNPRHLVRRRGQEARLRCSPMKGHSHVYWYRQLPEEGLKFMVYLQKENIIDESGMPKERFSAEFPKEGPSILRIQQVVRGDSAAYFCASSPRRDQSYNEQFFGPGTRLTVL.

The chain uses TRBV6-1 and TRBJ2-7; TRBD2 matches at 8 bases. The germline V gene encodes CDR1 MNHNS and CDR2 SASEGT. J was trimmed by 0 bases and V by 11 bases; bases with no gene match: 6. The CDR3 runs 13 residues. Here the CDR3 DNA reads TGTGCCCTCGGGGGGGAGAACTCCTACGAGCAGTACTTC. Protein product: CALGGENSYEQYF.

This clonotype has a single count. V and J are TRBV29-1 and TRBJ2-3; a weak D match, TRBD2 (6 bases). Per germline, CDR1 SQVTM and CDR2 ANQGSEA. Deletions cut 7 bases from V and 2 bases from J, with 10 bases between. The CDR3 runs to 12 residues. The CDR3 loop reads CSGLVDTDTQYF. For the CDR3, the DNA is TGCAGCGGACTAGTGGACACAGATACGCAGTATTTT.